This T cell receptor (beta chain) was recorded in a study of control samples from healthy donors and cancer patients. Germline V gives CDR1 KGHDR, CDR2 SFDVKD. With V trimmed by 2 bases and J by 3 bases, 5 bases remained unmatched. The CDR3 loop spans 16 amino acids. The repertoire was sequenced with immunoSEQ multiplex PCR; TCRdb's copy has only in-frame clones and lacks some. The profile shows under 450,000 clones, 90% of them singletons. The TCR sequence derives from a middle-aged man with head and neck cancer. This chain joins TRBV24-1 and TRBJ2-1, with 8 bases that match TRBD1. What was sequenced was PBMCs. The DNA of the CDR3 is TGTGCCACCAGTGATTCGACAGGGGTTGGCTACAATGAGCAGTTCTTC. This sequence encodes CATSDSTGVGYNEQFF.